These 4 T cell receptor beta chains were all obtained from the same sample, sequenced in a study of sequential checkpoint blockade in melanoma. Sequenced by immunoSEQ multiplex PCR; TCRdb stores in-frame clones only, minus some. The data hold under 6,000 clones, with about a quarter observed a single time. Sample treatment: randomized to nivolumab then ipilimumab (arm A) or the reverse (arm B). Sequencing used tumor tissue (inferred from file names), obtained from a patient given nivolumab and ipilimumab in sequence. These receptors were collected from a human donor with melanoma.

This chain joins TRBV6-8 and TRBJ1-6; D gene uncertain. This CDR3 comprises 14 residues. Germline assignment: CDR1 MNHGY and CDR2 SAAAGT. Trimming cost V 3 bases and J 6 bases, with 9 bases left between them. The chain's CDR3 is CASSYLAGNSPLHF. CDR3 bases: TGTGCCAGCAGTTATTTAGCGGGTAATTCACCCCTCCACTTT.

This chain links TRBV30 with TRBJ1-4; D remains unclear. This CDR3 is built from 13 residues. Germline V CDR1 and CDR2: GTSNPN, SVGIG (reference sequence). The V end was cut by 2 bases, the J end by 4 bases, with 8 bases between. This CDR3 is CAWSSVYNEKLFF. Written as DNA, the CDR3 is TGTGCCTGGAGTTCCGTGTATAATGAAAAACTGTTTTTT.

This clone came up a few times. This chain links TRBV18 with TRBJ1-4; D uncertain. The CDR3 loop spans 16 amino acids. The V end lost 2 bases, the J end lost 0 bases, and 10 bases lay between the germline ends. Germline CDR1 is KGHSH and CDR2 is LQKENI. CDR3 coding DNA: TGTGCCAGCTCACCAGGAATACACGCAACTAATGAAAAACTGTTTTTT. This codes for CASSPGIHATNEKLFF.

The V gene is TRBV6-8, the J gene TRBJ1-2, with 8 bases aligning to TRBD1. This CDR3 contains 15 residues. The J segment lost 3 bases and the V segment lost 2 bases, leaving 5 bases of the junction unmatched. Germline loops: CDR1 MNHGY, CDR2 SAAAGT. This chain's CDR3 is CASSYGPTGDYGYTF. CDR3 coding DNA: TGTGCCAGCAGTTACGGACCGACAGGGGACTATGGCTACACCTTC.